Reported below is one T cell receptor (beta chain). These data originate in a study of blood T cell repertoires in COVID-19. Overall study context: Samples representing acute and convalescent COVID-19 were sourced from the United States, Italy and Spain. T cells, B-cell-depleted T cells, or PBMCs provided the cDNA or gDNA that served as material.

TCRdb's table, derived via immunoSEQ multiplex PCR, lists solely in-frame clones and lacks some. The sample contains about 150,000 clones, about 85% of which appear only once. V lost 6 bases to trimming and J lost 1 base, with 12 bases between them. This CDR3 is built from 13 residues. Germline loops: CDR1 SQVTM, CDR2 ANQGSEA. This rearrangement joins TRBV29-1 to TRBJ2-5; maybe TRBD1 (6 bases). Sequencing input: peripheral blood. The TCR originated in a man between 60 and 75 years old with COVID-19, enrolled during active disease. The CDR3, as DNA: TGCAGCGTCGGCCAAGGGGGCCAAGAGACCCAGTACTTC. Amino acids: CSVGQGGQETQYF. The full variable domain, its missing parts supplied by reference TRBV29-1 and TRBJ2-5, is SAVISQKPSRDICQRGTSLTIQCQVDSQVTMMFWYRQQPGQSLTLIATANQGSEATYESGFVIDKFPISRPNLTFSTLTVSNMSPEDSSIYLCSVGQGGQETQYFGPGTRLLVL.